The 10 T cell receptor beta chains presented below share a single source sample, sequenced in a study of T cell responses to AZD1222 COVID-19 vaccine. Here immunoSEQ multiplex PCR was the method, and the copy in TCRdb shows in-frame clones only, minus some. Of 100,000 to 150,000 clones listed, 90% were seen once; the top ten hold 6% to 7.5%. Source: peripheral blood, taken on day 0 of AZD1222 vaccination. These receptors were obtained from an adult in good health.

The chain carries TRBV16 and TRBJ1-6; the D gene is possibly TRBD1 (5 bases). Deletions cut 0 bases from V and 13 bases from J, with 19 bases between. There are 16 residues in the CDR3. Germline CDR1 and CDR2: KGHSY and FQNENV. The CDR3 coding sequence is TGTGCCAGCAGCCAATCGGGACGCGCCCGATATGCGCCCCTCCACTTT. This gives the protein CASSQSGRARYAPLHF.

This chain joins TRBV27 and TRBJ1-4, with a weak D call TRBD1 (6 bases). Deletions cut 8 bases from V and 0 bases from J, with 13 bases between. The CDR3 contains 15 residues. CDR1 MNHEY and CDR2 SMNVEV come from the germline V gene (reference sequence). CDR3 DNA sequence: TGTGCCAGCGGCCGACAGGACTCAACTAATGAAAAACTGTTTTTT. Translation: CASGRQDSTNEKLFF.

This clone was found many times. CDR3 loop: CASSNPDGNEKLFF. The CDR3 nucleotides are TGTGCCAGCAGCAACCCGGACGGGAATGAAAAACTGTTTTTT. The rearrangement uses TRBV7-2 and TRBJ1-4; D not certain. Trimming shortened V by 5 bases and J by 5 bases, and 12 bases separated the two germline ends. The length of the CDR3 is 14 residues. Germline lookup yields CDR1 SGHTA and CDR2 FQGNSA.

The genes are TRBV13 and TRBJ2-7, with D possibly matching TRBD1 (7 bases). The germline V gene has CDR1 PRHDT and CDR2 FYEKMQ (reference sequence). This CDR3 has 16 residues. The V end was cut by 6 bases, the J end by 4 bases, with 22 bases between. CDR3 sequence: CASRGWGGTASYEQYF. Here the CDR3 DNA reads TGTGCCAGCAGAGGTTGGGGCGGGACAGCGTCTTACGAGCAGTACTTC.

V gene TRBV28 combines with J gene TRBJ2-5; weak D call: TRBD2 (5 bases). This CDR3 has 14 residues. The ends were cut back, 2 bases at V and 5 bases at J, with 12 bases in the middle. CDR1 and CDR2 (germline): MDHEN, SYDVKM. CDR3 nucleotide sequence: TGTGCCAGCAGTTTAATGGGAGCCCGGGAGACCCAGTACTTC. Translated: CASSLMGARETQYF.

The genes are TRBV5-1 and TRBJ1-3; no clear D gene. The germline V and J ends were trimmed by 0 bases and 1 base, with 5 bases remaining between them. CDR3 length equals 14 residues. Germline V gene lookup returns CDR1 SGHRS and CDR2 YFSETQ. The CDR3 nucleotides read TGCGCCAGCAGCTTGGAGGGATCTGGAAACACCATATATTTT. This gives the protein CASSLEGSGNTIYF.

The rearrangement uses TRBV24-1 and TRBJ2-1; TRBD1 aligns across 9 bases. The length of the CDR3 is 17 residues. The J segment lost 0 bases and the V segment lost 3 bases, leaving 5 bases of the junction unmatched. CDR1 is KGHDR, CDR2 SFDVKD, per germline. In DNA form, the CDR3 reads TGTGCCACCAGTGATCATGGACAGGGGCTCTCCTACAATGAGCAGTTCTTC. Its translation is CATSDHGQGLSYNEQFF.

The genes are TRBV9 and TRBJ2-5, with TRBD1 matching 9 bases. The CDR3 covers 14 residues. Per germline, CDR1 SGDLS and CDR2 YYNGEE. With 1 base clipped from V and 4 bases from J, the junction kept 2 bases outside the gene matches. Written as DNA, the CDR3 is TGTGCCAGCAGCGTAACGACAGGGGGAGAGACCCAGTACTTC. It encodes CASSVTTGGETQYF. The full variable domain, rest sourced from reference TRBV9 and TRBJ2-5, is DSGVTQTPKHLITATGQRVTLRCSPRSGDLSVYWYQQSLDQGLQFLIQYYNGEERAKGNILERFSAQQFPDLHSELNLSSLELGDSALYFCASSVTTGGETQYFGPGTRLLVL.

The chain combines TRBV10-1 with TRBJ2-3; D unclear. CDR1 is WNHNN, CDR2 SYGVQD, per germline (reference sequence). Trimming cost V 3 bases and J 2 bases, with 18 bases left between them. CDR3 length: 17 amino acids. The CDR3 DNA is TGCGCCAGCAGTGAAGATAGGCCGTCTAGTCACACAGATACGCAGTATTTT. Translated, it gives CASSEDRPSSHTDTQYF.

The chain links TRBV27 to TRBJ1-3, with 7 bases matching TRBD1. Germline CDR1 and CDR2: MNHEY and SMNVEV (reference sequence). V lost 0 bases, J lost 0 bases, and 2 bases stayed unmatched. The CDR3 loop spans 16 amino acids. CDR3 sequence reads: CASSLSGQSSGNTIYF. The CDR3 DNA reads as TGTGCCAGCAGTTTATCGGGACAGAGCTCTGGAAACACCATATATTTT.